One sample yielded the 5 T cell receptor beta chains listed below, sequenced in a study of blood T cells in healthy people across ages. A J-beta primer mix and a sample-barcoded 5' primer were used in a second PCR of about 7 to 12 cycles. TCRdb passed the 5' RACE reads through MiXCR, listing each CDR3 protein once. The table includes around 870,000 distinct CDR3 sequences, more than 25% detected once. The sequenced sample consisted of blood. The receptors stem from a woman older than 75 in good health.

Comments on this clonotype: A much larger clone differs from this one at a single base, so this may be a read error. The chain uses TRBV29-1 and TRBJ1-2, with TRBD1 matching over 11 bases. In germline, CDR1 is SQVTM, CDR2 ANQGSEA. There are 13 residues in the CDR3. With V trimmed by 4 bases and J by 8 bases, 6 bases remained unmatched. The CDR3 DNA sequence: TGCAGCGTTGGAAGGACAGGGGGCAGGGGCTACACCTTC. This sequence encodes CSVGRTGGRGYTF.

This clonotype appeared a few times. This chain links TRBV20-1 with TRBJ1-5; D is possibly TRBD1 (5 bases). V lost 6 bases and J 2 bases, leaving 11 bases between the germline ends. CDR3 size: 13 residues. The V gene's germline CDR1 is DFQATT and CDR2 SNEGSKA (reference sequence). CDR3 nucleotides: TGCAGTGCCCGATGGGACGGCAATCAGCCCCAGCATTTT. Protein: CSARWDGNQPQHF.

Ten or more counts support this clonotype. For the CDR3, the DNA is TGTGCCAGCTCTTCGACTAGCGGGGGGGCCGGTGGCAATGAGCAGTTCTTC. Translating it yields CASSSTSGGAGGNEQFF. The chain carries TRBV18 and TRBJ2-1; 14 bases line up with TRBD2. CDR1 is KGHSH, CDR2 LQKENI, per germline. The CDR3 sequence is 17 residues long. V was clipped by 6 bases and J by 6 bases; unmatched bases: 10.

The CDR3 spells CASSPTSGGLHEQYF. As DNA, the CDR3 is TGTGCCAGCAGTCCAACTAGCGGGGGCCTCCACGAGCAGTACTTC. V and J are TRBV28 and TRBJ2-7; 11 bases agree with TRBD2. Per the germline V gene, CDR1 is MDHEN and CDR2 is SYDVKM. The CDR3 consists of 15 residues. The ends lost 5 bases at V and 5 bases at J; junction bases unmatched: 8.

To note about this clonotype: The junction shows a germline mismatch at one end, possibly a read error. The chain recombines TRBV7-2 with TRBJ1-2; D is ambiguous. The length of the CDR3 is 12 residues. Germline CDR1 is SGHTA and CDR2 is FQGNSA. CDR3 sequence (DNA): TGTGCCAGCAACTTATATAGCGGAGGCCACACCTTC. It yields the protein CASNLYSGGHTF.